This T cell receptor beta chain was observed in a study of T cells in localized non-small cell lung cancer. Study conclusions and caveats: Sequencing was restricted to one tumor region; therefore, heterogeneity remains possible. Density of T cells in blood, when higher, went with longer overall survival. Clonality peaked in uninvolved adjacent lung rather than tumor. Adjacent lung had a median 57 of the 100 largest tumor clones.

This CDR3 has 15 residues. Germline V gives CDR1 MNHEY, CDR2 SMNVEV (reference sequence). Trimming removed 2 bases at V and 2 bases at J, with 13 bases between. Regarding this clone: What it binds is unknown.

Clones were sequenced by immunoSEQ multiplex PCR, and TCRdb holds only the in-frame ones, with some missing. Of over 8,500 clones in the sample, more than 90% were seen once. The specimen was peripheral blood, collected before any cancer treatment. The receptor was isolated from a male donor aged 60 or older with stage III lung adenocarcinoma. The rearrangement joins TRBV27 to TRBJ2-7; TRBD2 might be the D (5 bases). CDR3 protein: CASSLRGVRPYEQYF. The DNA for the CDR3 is TGTGCCAGCAGTTTACGGGGTGTGCGGCCCTACGAGCAGTACTTC.